A selection of T cell receptor beta chains follows, all from one sample in a study of blood T cell repertoires in COVID-19. Assay used: immunoSEQ multiplex PCR; TCRdb lists only in-frame clones, some missing. The table has approximately 140,000 clones, approximately 86% seen once. The sample taken for sequencing was peripheral blood. The receptors shown here come from a woman aged 55-70 years with acute or convalescent COVID-19. Each CDR3 is given with its conserved first and last residue. Fields, in order: clone size, V gene, J gene, D gene, CDR3 DNA, CDR3 protein. D genes are given only for firm matches. Expanded clones get a size class; other rows say once, few or many, or leave the size out.

size: -; V: TRBV5-1; J: TRBJ1-1; D: TRBD1; DNA: TGCGCCAGCAGCTTGGGGGGGACAGCATACACTGAAGCTTTCTTT; CDR3: CASSLGGTAYTEAFF
size: once; V: TRBV3-1/TRBV3-2; J: TRBJ1-3; D: -; DNA: TGTGCCAGCAGCCAACCTCTTGGAAACACCATATATTTT; CDR3: CASSQPLGNTIYF
size: -; V: TRBV3-1/TRBV3-2; J: TRBJ1-1; D: -; DNA: TGTGCCAGCAGCCGGGAGGCTGAAGCTTTCTTT; CDR3: CASSREAEAFF
size: -; V: TRBV28; J: TRBJ1-4; D: -; DNA: TGTGCCAGCAGGCGCCAATCAGGGATGCCTAATGAAAAACTGTTTTTT; CDR3: CASRRQSGMPNEKLFF
size: -; V: TRBV10-3; J: TRBJ1-5; D: -; DNA: TGTGCCATAGGGGGATATAGCAATCAGCCCCAGCATTTT; CDR3: CAIGGYSNQPQHF
size: -; V: TRBV6-2/TRBV6-3; J: TRBJ2-5; D: -; DNA: TGTGCCAGCAGTCAGGGAGAGACCCAGTACTTC; CDR3: CASSQGETQYF
size: -; V: TRBV7-2; J: TRBJ2-1; D: -; DNA: TGTGCCAGCAGCTCGCGATTTGGGCAGTTCTTC; CDR3: CASSSRFGQFF
size: -; V: TRBV3-1/TRBV3-2; J: TRBJ2-5; D: TRBD2; DNA: TGTGCCAGCAGCCTGGGACTAGCGGGCCAAGAGACCCAGTACTTC; CDR3: CASSLGLAGQETQYF
size: -; V: TRBV11-3; J: TRBJ1-1; D: -; DNA: TGTGCCAGCAGCCTTGGGCAGAAAGCTTTCTTT; CDR3: CASSLGQKAFF
size: -; V: TRBV19; J: TRBJ2-7; D: TRBD1; DNA: TGTGCCAGTAGTACCCCGGGACAGGGAGGCTTGGAGCAGTACTTC; CDR3: CASSTPGQGGLEQYF
size: -; V: TRBV19; J: TRBJ1-5; D: -; DNA: TGTGCCAGTAGCAACCCATTTCGAGACAGACCTTACATCAAGCCCCAGCATTTT; CDR3: CASSNPFRDRPYIKPQHF
size: -; V: TRBV19; J: TRBJ2-7; D: -; DNA: TGTGCCAGTAGTATAGGTGGACAAAACGAGCAGTACTTC; CDR3: CASSIGGQNEQYF
size: -; V: TRBV5-1; J: TRBJ2-7; D: TRBD2; DNA: TGCGCCAGCAGATTTAGCGGGGGGGCCTACGAGCAGTACTTC; CDR3: CASRFSGGAYEQYF
size: once; V: TRBV7-9; J: TRBJ2-5; D: TRBD2; DNA: TGTGCCAGCAGGCCTACTAGCGGATACCAAGAGACCCAGTACTTC; CDR3: CASRPTSGYQETQYF
size: -; V: TRBV5-8; J: TRBJ1-2; D: -; DNA: TGTGCCAGCAGCTGGGGCAGGCCCAACTATGGCTACACCTTC; CDR3: CASSWGRPNYGYTF
size: -; V: TRBV3-1/TRBV3-2; J: TRBJ2-7; D: -; DNA: TGTGCCAGCAGCCACCTCCGGGGCTACGAGCAGTACTTC; CDR3: CASSHLRGYEQYF
size: -; V: TRBV20-1; J: TRBJ2-7; D: -; DNA: TGCAGTGCTAGTGCTTCTCTCTCCTACGAGCAGTACTTC; CDR3: CSASASLSYEQYF
size: -; V: TRBV28; J: TRBJ1-2; D: TRBD1; DNA: TGTGCCAGCAGTTTGTGGGGACAGGGTATCGACGGCTACACCTTC; CDR3: CASSLWGQGIDGYTF
size: -; V: TRBV4-2; J: TRBJ2-2; D: TRBD2; DNA: TGTGCCAGCAGCCAAGAAGGGAGCGGGGGGGCGATCGGGGAGCTGTTTTTT; CDR3: CASSQEGSGGAIGELFF
size: -; V: TRBV28; J: TRBJ1-4; D: -; DNA: TGTGCCAGCAGGAGACAGGCTAATGAAAAACTGTTTTTT; CDR3: CASRRQANEKLFF
size: -; V: TRBV6-2/TRBV6-3; J: TRBJ2-5; D: -; DNA: TGTGCCAGCAGTTACAGCCAGGTCCAAGAGACCCAGTACTTC; CDR3: CASSYSQVQETQYF
size: -; V: TRBV28; J: TRBJ1-4; D: -; DNA: TGTGCCAGCAGTTTATTAGCAGGGTGGCGGGAAAAACTGTTTTTT; CDR3: CASSLLAGWREKLFF
size: -; V: TRBV10-3; J: TRBJ2-2; D: -; DNA: TGTGCCATCAGCGAGACGCCTAGCGCCGGGGAGCTGTTTTTT; CDR3: CAISETPSAGELFF
size: -; V: TRBV19; J: TRBJ2-3; D: TRBD1; DNA: TGTGCCAGTAGTCCCGACAGGGGGGACACAGATACGCAGTATTTT; CDR3: CASSPDRGDTDTQYF
size: -; V: TRBV4-2; J: TRBJ1-2; D: -; DNA: TGTGCCAGCAGCCAAGACCTCGACAGGCCCTATGGCTACACCTTC; CDR3: CASSQDLDRPYGYTF
size: -; V: TRBV30; J: TRBJ1-5; D: TRBD1; DNA: TGTGCCTGGTCGCAAGGGACAGGGGATATGTTAGGTCAGCCCCAGCATTTT; CDR3: CAWSQGTGDMLGQPQHF
size: -; V: TRBV20-1; J: TRBJ1-5; D: -; DNA: TGCAGTGCTAGTTCGGGGATGGCAAGCAATCAGCCCCAGCATTTT; CDR3: CSASSGMASNQPQHF
size: -; V: TRBV30; J: TRBJ2-2; D: -; DNA: TGTGCCTGGACTGGTACAGGGAATATGAACGGGGAGCTGTTTTTT; CDR3: CAWTGTGNMNGELFF
size: -; V: TRBV4-2; J: TRBJ2-5; D: TRBD2; DNA: TGTGCCAGCAGCCAAGAACTAGCGGGGGGGCCGGAGACCCAGTACTTC; CDR3: CASSQELAGGPETQYF
size: -; V: TRBV5-1; J: TRBJ2-2; D: -; DNA: TGCGCCAGCAGCTTAAGGACACCAGACCTGAACACCGGGGAGCTGTTTTTT; CDR3: CASSLRTPDLNTGELFF
size: -; V: TRBV9; J: TRBJ2-3; D: -; DNA: TGTGCCAGCAGCGTAGAGAGGGTGTTGGGTACGCAGTATTTT; CDR3: CASSVERVLGTQYF
size: -; V: TRBV12-3/TRBV12-4; J: TRBJ1-4; D: -; DNA: TGTGCCAGCACCCAGGTTCCAGAAGGAAAACTGTTTTTT; CDR3: CASTQVPEGKLFF
size: -; V: TRBV25-1; J: TRBJ1-3; D: -; DNA: TGTGCCAGCAGTCTCAACACAGGATCTGGAAACACCATATATTTT; CDR3: CASSLNTGSGNTIYF
size: once; V: TRBV7-9; J: TRBJ2-5; D: TRBD2; DNA: TGTGCCAGCAGCCCTGGGTTTGCTAGCGGGGGGGTGCTGCAAGAGACCCAGTACTTC; CDR3: CASSPGFASGGVLQETQYF
size: -; V: TRBV6-2/TRBV6-3; J: TRBJ1-2; D: TRBD1; DNA: TGTGCCAGCAGTCGGGACAGCGCTAACTATGGCTACACCTTC; CDR3: CASSRDSANYGYTF
size: -; V: TRBV6-5; J: TRBJ2-1; D: -; DNA: TGTGCCAGCAGCGCATCAGGGATATCTAGAAATGAGCAGTTCTTC; CDR3: CASSASGISRNEQFF
size: -; V: TRBV11-3; J: TRBJ2-3; D: -; DNA: TGTGCCAGCAGCTCGCGGGACTCGACAGATACGCAGTATTTT; CDR3: CASSSRDSTDTQYF